The 7 T cell receptor beta chains below come from one sample, sequenced in a study of tumor-infiltrating lymphocytes in primary liver carcinoma. A primer in the constant region served to generate TCR beta cDNA from approximately 460 ng of total RNA. Modified slightly, ARM-PCR produced TCR beta libraries over three nested multiplex PCR rounds. TRBV1-TRBV30 forward primers paired with a C-beta reverse primer drove the first two PCR rounds, about 10 cycles each. TCRdb redid the calling of the multiplex PCR reads with MiXCR, one entry per CDR3 protein. The sample records roughly 80,000 distinct CDR3 sequences, 65% to 80% being singletons. Co-extraction of both nucleic acids (RNA and DNA) used about 18-31 mg of unsorted bulk tissue. The sequenced sample was liver tumor tissue from sampling region 1. The sample's subset: tumor region T1, superior pole. Every receptor here comes from a man aged 35-49 years with primary liver carcinoma and hepatitis B virus infection.

The table lists this clonotype with a count of one. The chain joins TRBV5-5 to TRBJ2-5; D may be TRBD2 (5 bases). The CDR3 runs to 17 residues. CDR1 is SGHKS, CDR2 YYEKEE, per germline (reference sequence). The CDR3 nucleotides are TGTGCTAGTAGCTTGAGGCTAGCAAGAGGGTACCAAGAGACCCAGTACTTC. Residues: CASSLRLARGYQETQYF.

For this clonotype: One end of the junction fails to match germline, which may point to a read error. The V and J genes are TRBV6-1 and TRBJ2-5; D remains unclear. This CDR3 contains 17 residues. CDR1 is MNHNS, CDR2 SASEGT, per germline. The CDR3 region has the DNA TGTGCAAGCAGTGAAACGGTTTATCGGGCAGCCCTAGGGACCCAGTACTTC. Residues: CASSETVYRAALGTQYF.

Comment on this clonotype: One junction end does not reproduce the germline sequence, and a read error may be involved. The chain joins TRBV12-5 to TRBJ1-1, with D uncertain. Germline V gene lookup returns CDR1 LGHNT and CDR2 FRNRAP. The CDR3 extends over 15 amino acids. CDR3 DNA: TGTGCTAGTGGTTCCACGAGACACCAGAACACTGAGGCTTTCTTT. Protein sequence: CASGSTRHQNTEAFF.

This clonotype was picked up one time. This may be a read error: a much more frequent sequence differs by one nucleotide. This sequence joins TRBV7-8 and TRBJ2-7; the D gene is possibly TRBD1 (5 bases). Germline lookup yields CDR1 SGHVS and CDR2 FQNEAQ. This CDR3 is built from 15 residues. DNA of the CDR3: TGTGCCAGCAGCTTACACTCGGACACTTCCTACGAGCGGTACTTC. As protein: CASSLHSDTSYERYF.

The genes are TRBV6-1 and TRBJ2-4, with D perhaps being TRBD1 or TRBD2 (5 bases each). Trimming pared 8 bases from V and 0 bases from J, leaving 20 bases between. CDR3 size: 17 residues. CDR1 is MNHNS and CDR2 is SASEGT in the germline V gene. CDR3 nucleotide sequence: TGTGCCAGCTGTGGAGCACTAGGGGCCGGAGCCAAAAACATTCAGTACTTC. Its translation: CASCGALGAGAKNIQYF.

This clonotype was seen a few times. The V gene is TRBV24-1, the J gene TRBJ2-2; 8 bases are a match to TRBD1. CDR1 is KGHDR and CDR2 is SFDVKD in the germline V gene. Trimming took 4 bases from V and 7 from J; bases not matched to a gene: 10. The CDR3 has 16 residues. As DNA, the CDR3 is TGTGCCACCAGTGACCAGAGGCAGGGGGCGATCGGGGAGCTGTTTTTT. It is translated as CATSDQRQGAIGELFF.

By share of the sample, this clonotype is medium-sized (0.01 to 0.1%). This chain links TRBV11-2 with TRBJ1-2, with D unresolved. Germline V gene data show CDR1 as SGHAT and CDR2 as FQNNGV. The CDR3 covers 11 residues. V gave up 11 bases and J gave up 4 bases, with 11 bases separating them. CDR3 DNA sequence: TGTGCCGTAATAAGTCCCTATGGCTACACCTTC. Translated, it gives CAVISPYGYTF.